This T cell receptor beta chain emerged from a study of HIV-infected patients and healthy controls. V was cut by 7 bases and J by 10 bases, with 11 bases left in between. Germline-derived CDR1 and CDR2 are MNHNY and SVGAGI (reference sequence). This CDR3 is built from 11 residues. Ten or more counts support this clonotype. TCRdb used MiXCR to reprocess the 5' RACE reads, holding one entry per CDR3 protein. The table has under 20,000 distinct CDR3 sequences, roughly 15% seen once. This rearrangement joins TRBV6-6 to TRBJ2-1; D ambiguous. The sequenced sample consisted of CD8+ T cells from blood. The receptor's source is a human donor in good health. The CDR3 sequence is CASTQGPEQFF. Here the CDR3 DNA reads TGTGCCAGCACCCAAGGACCGGAGCAGTTCTTC.